This T cell receptor beta chain derives from a study of blood T cell repertoires in COVID-19. Overall study context: There were acute and convalescent COVID-19 samples, and they came from the United States, Italy and Spain.

Generated by immunoSEQ multiplex PCR, the TCRdb table keeps only in-frame clones and is missing some. The data contain some 78,000 clones, approximately 88% of them singletons. Germline values: CDR1 MDHEN, CDR2 SYDVKM. The CDR3 has 14 amino acids. The V and J ends lost 5 bases and 4 bases respectively, with 14 bases between them. The sequenced sample was peripheral blood. V is TRBV28 and J is TRBJ1-2, with TRBD1 as a possible D gene (6 bases). This receptor was identified in an elderly woman with active or convalescent COVID-19. In DNA, the CDR3 is TGTGCCAGCAGTCCCAACACAGGGTTCTATGGCTACACCTTC. Its protein is CASSPNTGFYGYTF.